This T cell receptor (beta chain) derives from a study of response to subunit inactivated influenza vaccine. Regarding the study as a whole: Authors suggested few new T cells are recruited by each seasonal influenza vaccination.

CDR3 size: 16 residues. Germline-derived CDR1 and CDR2 are SQVTM and ANQGSEA. Trimming removed 2 bases at V and 5 bases at J, with 21 bases between. This clonotype came up a few times. As yet, its antigen is unknown. TCRdb fed the RT-PCR reads into MiXCR, producing one record per CDR3 protein. There are a few hundred thousand distinct CDR3 sequences in the sample; less than 15% occur only once, and 11% lies in the top ten. The chain recombines TRBV29-1 with TRBJ2-5, with D perhaps matching TRBD1 or TRBD2 (5 bases each). Sequences were derived from PBMCs from blood, sampled 11 to 12 days after vaccination. The receptor comes from a man in his forties or fifties who received an inactivated influenza vaccine. The CDR3 reads CSVEKWGQGDPETQYF. CDR3 in DNA: TGCAGCGTTGAAAAGTGGGGCCAGGGAGATCCGGAGACCCAGTACTTC.